A single sample is the source of the 9 T cell receptor beta chains below, sequenced in a study of control samples from healthy donors and cancer patients. Measured with immunoSEQ multiplex PCR; TCRdb has only the in-frame clones, and not every one. The data hold more than 95,000 clones, with about 80% observed a single time. Sequences were obtained from blood. Source of these receptors: a woman aged 50 to 65 in good health.

The V gene is TRBV11-1, the J gene TRBJ2-5, with 8 bases matching TRBD1. This CDR3 comprises 13 residues. Trimming cost V 5 bases and J 4 bases; bases outside gene matches: 3. Germline V gene data show CDR1 as SGHAT and CDR2 as FQDESV (reference sequence). CDR3 sequence (DNA): TGTGCCAGCAGCGGACAGGGAGGAGAGACCCAGTACTTC. This codes for CASSGQGGETQYF.

In this sample, this clone turned up a few times. The rearrangement uses TRBV14 and TRBJ1-2; weak D call: TRBD1 (6 bases). CDR1 is SGHDN and CDR2 is FVKESK in the germline V gene. CDR3 size: 14 residues. V lost 0 bases, J lost 8 bases, and 13 bases lay in between. The CDR3 DNA follows: TGTGCCAGCAGCCAAGATCCGGGGGCGAGGGGCTACACCTTC. Translated: CASSQDPGARGYTF. Looking up the rest from reference TRBV14 and TRBJ1-2 gives the full variable domain: EAGVTQFPSHSVIEKGQTVTLRCDPISGHDNLYWYRRVMGKEIKFLLHFVKESKQDESGMPNNRFLAERTGGTYSTLKVQPAELEDSGVYFCASSQDPGARGYTFGSGTRLTVV.

The J gene is TRBJ2-1, the V gene TRBV7-3; 8 bases are shared with TRBD2. The V gene's germline CDR1 is SGHTA and CDR2 FQGTGA. The V and J ends lost 2 bases and 2 bases, in that order; junction bases with no gene match: 5. The CDR3 is 16 residues long. CDR3: CASSLRSGTTYNEQFF. CDR3 DNA sequence: TGTGCCAGCAGCTTACGTAGCGGGACCACCTACAATGAGCAGTTCTTC. Full variable domain (rest looked up from reference TRBV7-3 and TRBJ2-1): GAGVSQTPSNKVTEKGKYVELRCDPISGHTALYWYRQSLGQGPEFLIYFQGTGAADDSGLPNDRFFAVRPEGSVSTLKIQRTERGDSAVYLCASSLRSGTTYNEQFFGPGTRLTVL.

The chain employs TRBV25-1 and TRBJ2-3, with D maybe TRBD2 (5 bases). The CDR3 is 13 amino acids. Trimming left V 4 bases short and J 2 bases short, with 7 bases between. The germline CDR1 and CDR2 sequences are MGHDK and SYGVNS. CDR3 protein: CASSVTTTDTQYF. CDR3 in DNA: TGTGCCAGCAGTGTGACTACCACAGATACGCAGTATTTT.

This rearrangement joins TRBV6-1 to TRBJ1-5; D remains ambiguous. Germline loops: CDR1 MNHNS, CDR2 SASEGT. The CDR3 spans 16 residues. With 0 bases removed from V and 0 bases from J, the gap between germline ends came to 9 bases. The CDR3, as DNA: TGTGCCAGCAGTGAAGCGGCTGTAGATAGCAATCAGCCCCAGCATTTT. This gives the protein CASSEAAVDSNQPQHF.

The chain has TRBV11-2 and TRBJ1-1; D is possibly TRBD1 (6 bases). Germline-derived CDR1 and CDR2 are SGHAT and FQNNGV. The V and J ends lost 4 bases and 7 bases respectively, with 16 bases between them. CDR3 length: 14 residues. CDR3 region: CASSYSGQGLEAFF. The CDR3 DNA follows: TGTGCCAGCAGCTACTCGGGGCAGGGGCTTGAAGCTTTCTTT.

The chain recombines TRBV24-1 with TRBJ2-2; D is unclear. Trimming stripped 7 bases from V and 7 bases from J, with 3 bases between. Germline loops: CDR1 KGHDR, CDR2 SFDVKD. The CDR3 has 10 residues. The CDR3 DNA reads TGTGCCACCAGCTACGGGGAGCTGTTTTTT. It codes for CATSYGELFF.

The rearrangement links TRBV19 to TRBJ2-1; 8 bases are a match to TRBD2. Germline lookup yields CDR1 LNHDA and CDR2 SQIVND (reference sequence). The CDR3 contains 15 residues. Unmatched junction bases numbered 5, after V lost 3 bases and J lost 4 bases. CDR3 sequence (DNA): TGTGCCAGTAGTATGGCGGGAGGAATGTACAATGAGCAGTTCTTC. Protein: CASSMAGGMYNEQFF.

The chain recombines TRBV28 with TRBJ2-5; 9 bases line up with TRBD1. The V and J ends lost 2 bases and 4 bases, in that order; junction bases with no gene match: 5. Germline loops: CDR1 MDHEN, CDR2 SYDVKM. The CDR3 has 15 residues. In nucleotides, the CDR3 is TGTGCCAGCAGTTTAGAACAGGGGGCAGGAGAGACCCAGTACTTC. Its protein product is CASSLEQGAGETQYF.